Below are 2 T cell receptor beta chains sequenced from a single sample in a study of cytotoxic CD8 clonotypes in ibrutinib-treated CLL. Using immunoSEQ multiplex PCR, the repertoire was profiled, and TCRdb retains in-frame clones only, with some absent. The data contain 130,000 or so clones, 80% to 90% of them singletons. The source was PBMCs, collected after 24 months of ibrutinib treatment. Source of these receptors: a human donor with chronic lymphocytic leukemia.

The CDR3 sequence is CASSVSGTTYEQYF. The CDR3 coding sequence is TGTGCCAGTAGTGTCTCCGGGACGACCTACGAGCAGTACTTC. The chain joins TRBV19 to TRBJ2-7; D could derive from TRBD1 or TRBD2 (5 bases each). Germline V CDR1 and CDR2: LNHDA, SQIVND (reference sequence). The CDR3 spans 14 residues. The V and J ends lost 5 bases and 2 bases respectively, with 13 bases between them.

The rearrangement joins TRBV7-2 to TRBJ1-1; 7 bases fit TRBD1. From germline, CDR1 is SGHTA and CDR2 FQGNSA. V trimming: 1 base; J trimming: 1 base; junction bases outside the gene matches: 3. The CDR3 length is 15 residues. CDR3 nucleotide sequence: TGTGCCAGCAGCTTAGGGACAGGAGCGAACACTGAAGCTTTCTTT. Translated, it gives CASSLGTGANTEAFF.